The text below deals with one T cell receptor (beta chain). Via MiXCR, TCRdb re-called the RT-PCR reads, giving one row per CDR3 protein. There are about 680,000 distinct CDR3 sequences in the sample; 14% occur only once, and about 3.6% lies in the top ten. The CDR3 runs to 14 residues. Trimming stripped 5 bases from V and 1 base from J, with 8 bases between. The germline V gene has CDR1 SGHTA and CDR2 FQGNSA. The chain uses TRBV7-2 and TRBJ2-2; D is possibly TRBD1 (6 bases). This clonotype originated in a female donor in good health, serving as a healthy control. Sequencing used memory CD4+ T cells from blood. Written as DNA, the CDR3 is TGTGCCAGCAGCACACAGGGGAACACCGGGGAGCTGTTTTTT. This sequence encodes CASSTQGNTGELFF.